Below, 7 T cell receptor beta chains from the same sample are listed, as sequenced in a study of OX40 agonist ivuxolimab in advanced cancers. The assay was immunoSEQ multiplex PCR, and TCRdb's table has in-frame clones only and misses some. The sample consists of around 20,000 clones, nearly 85% of them appearing once. The sample consisted of CD4+ or CD8+ T cells sorted from blood, taken in a trial of the OX40 agonist ivuxolimab. Receptor source: an adult with an advanced solid tumor such as melanoma, head and neck, liver or kidney cancer.

The J gene is TRBJ1-3, the V gene TRBV5-1, with 8 bases matching TRBD1. V dropped 3 bases and J dropped 0; count of bases not matched to a gene: 2. Germline V gives CDR1 SGHRS, CDR2 YFSETQ. CDR3 size: 15 residues. The CDR3 sequence is CASSSGQGSGNTIYF. The DNA for the CDR3 is TGCGCCAGCAGCTCCGGACAGGGCTCTGGAAACACCATATATTTT.

J is TRBJ2-3 and V is TRBV4-3, with D possibly TRBD1 on 6 matching bases. V was cut by 0 bases and J by 5 bases, with 18 bases left in between. The CDR3 sequence is 17 residues long. The germline CDR1 and CDR2 sequences are LGHNA and YSLEER. The DNA of the CDR3 is TGCGCCAGCAGCCAAGATGGTGGGCAGGGGCTGGAAGATACGCAGTATTTT. This encodes CASSQDGGQGLEDTQYF.

The chain uses TRBV14 and TRBJ2-4; weak D call: TRBD1 (6 bases). The CDR3 runs to 16 residues. With 2 bases removed from V and 5 bases from J, the gap between germline ends came to 16 bases. Per the germline V gene, CDR1 is SGHDN and CDR2 is FVKESK. The CDR3 here is CASSQPGHRHENIQYF. The DNA of the CDR3 is TGTGCCAGCAGCCAACCGGGACACCGACATGAAAACATTCAGTACTTC.

This sequence joins TRBV5-1 and TRBJ2-5; TRBD2 aligns across 11 bases. The CDR3 is made up of 18 amino acids. Germline V gene sequence: CDR1 SGHRS, CDR2 YFSETQ. V lost 2 bases to trimming and J lost 0 bases; unmatched junction nucleotides: 9. The CDR3 DNA reads as TGCGCCAGCAGCTTTAGCGGGGGGGCCCGCCCGTACCAAGAGACCCAGTACTTC. It codes for CASSFSGGARPYQETQYF.

The chain is built from TRBV6-4 and TRBJ2-1; TRBD2 is a possible D gene (5 bases). The V gene lost 0 bases and the J gene lost 0 bases, with 9 bases spanning the gap. The CDR3 runs to 16 residues. Germline V gene data show CDR1 as MRHNA and CDR2 as SNTAGT. The CDR3 is CASSDSRDSSYNEQFF. The CDR3 DNA reads as TGTGCCAGCAGTGACTCACGGGATAGCTCCTACAATGAGCAGTTCTTC.

The chain combines TRBV18 with TRBJ2-6, with 11 positions matching TRBD1. With 2 bases clipped from V and 2 bases from J, the junction kept 8 bases outside the gene matches. Germline CDR1 and CDR2: KGHSH and LQKENI. The CDR3 consists of 19 residues. The CDR3 protein is CASSPRVEDRGPGANVLTF. The CDR3 nucleotides read TGTGCCAGCTCACCAAGGGTTGAGGACAGGGGGCCTGGGGCCAACGTCCTGACTTTC.

This clone appeared a few times. The chain uses TRBV7-3 and TRBJ1-1, with D possibly TRBD1 on 5 matching bases. The CDR3 has 13 amino acids. CDR1 SGHTA and CDR2 FQGTGA come from the germline V gene. Trimming took off 5 bases at V and 10 bases at J, with 17 bases between the two ends. CDR3 nucleotides: TGTGCCAGCAGCCCCGGCGGGCATCAGGGAGCTTTCTTT. Residues: CASSPGGHQGAFF.